The following is a T cell receptor beta chain sequence with its context. This clone was seen ten or more times. The antigen this receptor binds is unknown. Base qualities were left out, and no much larger clone turns up one base away. From its cysteine to its phenylalanine, the CDR3 spans 17 amino acids. CDR3 DNA only is kept here, 51 bases in frame from base 1. After removal of 0 bases from V and 2 bases from J, the junction retains 8 bases not matched to a gene. CDR1 and CDR2 were assigned from the germline V gene as SGHTA and FQGNSA. None of the patients had been given any treatment before thyroid surgery. The study retrospectively analysed patient clinical samples collected from about 2012 to 2018 using T-cell receptor beta sequencing. The sample belongs to a study of metastatic and nonmetastatic thyroid tumors (TCRdb year 2020). Background for the entire study: Repertoires were compared across peripheral blood and tumor or nodule tissue samples from malignant and benign thyroid patients. What the research found in general, with its limitations: In both blood and tumor samples, TCR beta diversity was reported to be significantly higher in malignant tumors than in benign nodules.

Libraries were built with PCR. The sample was run on an Illumina HiSeq 4000. High-throughput sequencing was used to profile the TCR beta-chain CDR3 region of every patient. As for the authors' bioinformatics: A classifier to discriminate distant-metastatic papillary thyroid cancer patients was built from CDR3 differences across clinicopathological groups. Repertoire diversity was assessed with the Shannon index, and tumor-blood repertoire similarity with the Morisita-Horn index. The public reads were run again by TCRdb, first through fastp at Q25 and then through MiXCR, and only productive beta chains were kept. The V and J calls were not made by the authors but by TCRdb's processing. For this sample the table gives 40,000 to 50,000 clones, of which about 12% were detected only once. The ten largest clones represent approximately 10% of the sample.

The sequence was obtained from a male donor with papillary thyroid cancer or a benign thyroid nodule (not recorded which). Some clones in this sample may be carry-over from other donors' samples. This chain joins TRBV7-2 to TRBJ2-3; the junction holds 7 bases that match TRBD2. The source material was blood. The bases are TGTGCCAGCAGCTTAGCCCGGACTAGGTACTTCACAGATACGCAGTATTTT. It encodes CASSLARTRYFTDTQYF.